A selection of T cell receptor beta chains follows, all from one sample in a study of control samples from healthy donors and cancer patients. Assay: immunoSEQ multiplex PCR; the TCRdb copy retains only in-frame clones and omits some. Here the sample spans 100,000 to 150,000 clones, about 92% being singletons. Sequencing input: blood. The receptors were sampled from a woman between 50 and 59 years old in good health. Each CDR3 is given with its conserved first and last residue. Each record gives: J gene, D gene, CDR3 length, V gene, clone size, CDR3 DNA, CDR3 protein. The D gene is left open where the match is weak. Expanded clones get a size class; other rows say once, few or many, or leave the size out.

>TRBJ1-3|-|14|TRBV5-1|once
TGCGCCAGCAGTTCCCTCGCAGAAGGAAACACCATATATTTT
CASSSLAEGNTIYF
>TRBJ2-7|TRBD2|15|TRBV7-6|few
TGTGCCAGCAGCCCCCCGGGGGGGCGGGCCTACGAGCAGTACTTC
CASSPPGGRAYEQYF
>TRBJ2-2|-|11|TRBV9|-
TGTGCCAGCAGCTCCCCCGGGGAGCTGTTTTTT
CASSSPGELFF
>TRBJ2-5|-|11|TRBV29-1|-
TGCAGCGTTAGGGGGGGCGAGACCCAGTACTTC
CSVRGGETQYF
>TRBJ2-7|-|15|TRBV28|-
TGTGCCAGCAGTTTTACGGCTTCCCCGAACTACGAGCAGTACTTC
CASSFTASPNYEQYF
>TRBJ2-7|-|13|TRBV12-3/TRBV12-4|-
TGTGCCAGCCGTCAACCGGGGGCCTACGAGCAGTACTTC
CASRQPGAYEQYF
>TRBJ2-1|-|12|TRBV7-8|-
TGTGCCAGCAGCTTAGTGGGAACTGAGCAGTTCTTC
CASSLVGTEQFF
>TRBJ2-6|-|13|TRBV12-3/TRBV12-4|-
TGTGCCAGCGAGGGGGCTGGGGCCAACGTCCTGACTTTC
CASEGAGANVLTF
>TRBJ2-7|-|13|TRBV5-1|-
TGCGCCAGCTCGGCCAGGGGTGGCGCCGAGCAGTACTTC
CASSARGGAEQYF
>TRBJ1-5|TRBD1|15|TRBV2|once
TGCGCCAGCAGTGGGGGAGCAGGGGGAAATCAGCCCCAGCATTTT
CASSGGAGGNQPQHF
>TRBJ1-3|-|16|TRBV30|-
TGTGCCTGGAGTCTCACCGGGCCAGGGCTGAAAGACACCATATATTTT
CAWSLTGPGLKDTIYF